This entry concerns a single T cell receptor (beta chain). The antigen remains unidentified. This specimen belongs to a study of cytomegalovirus exposure and HLA in healthy donors. Across the study: Clustering assigned about 76% of the approximately 370 genotyped donors to the Caucasian-associated ancestry cluster.

Broader study findings: Reportedly, diagnosis of cytomegalovirus status by the classifier showed high specificity and sensitivity. V- and J-gene trimming of TCR beta was linked (in a later analysis) to a missense DCLRE1C variant.

Germline CDR1 is MGHDK and CDR2 is SYGVNS. Trimming took 1 base from V and 8 from J, leaving 10 bases between them. The CDR3 sequence is 13 residues long. This PCR relied on a set of 60 Vbeta primers and 13 Jbeta primers. Method: immunoSEQ multiplex PCR; TCRdb's copy keeps in-frame clones and lacks some. The table shows over 100,000 clones, with roughly 70% occurring only once. The receptor was isolated from a woman in her 70s in good health and CMV-seropositive. The sequenced sample was PBMCs. The J gene is TRBJ2-3, the V gene TRBV25-1, with D maybe TRBD2 (6 bases). The CDR3 here is CASSESPGGTQYF. In DNA form, the CDR3 reads TGTGCCAGCAGTGAATCCCCCGGGGGTACGCAGTATTTT. Looking up the rest from reference TRBV25-1 and TRBJ2-3 gives the full variable domain: EADIYQTPRYLVIGTGKKITLECSQTMGHDKMYWYQQDPGMELHLIHYSYGVNSTEKGDLSSESTVSRIRTEHFPLTLESARPSHTSQYLCASSESPGGTQYFGPGTRLTVL.